This T cell receptor (beta chain) emerged from a study of T cell repertoires in cytomegalovirus infection. Study-wide context: Peptides in the study included HLA-C-restricted and HLA-B-restricted CMV epitopes.

TCRdb re-called the reads with MiXCR, one entry per CDR3 protein. The repertoire holds about a million distinct CDR3 sequences, 31% seen once, with 13% in the top ten. This clonotype has a count of ten or more. Its antigen is not identified. The V gene's germline CDR1 is SGHTA and CDR2 FQGNSA. The CDR3 length is 12 residues. The V end was cut by 5 bases, the J end by 6 bases, with 8 bases between. The TCR comes from a human donor in good health (CMV status not recorded). Some clones in this sample may be carry-over from other donors' samples. The sequencing used cultured CD8+ T cells from PBMCs, collected from culture after CMV antigen stimulation. The V and J genes are TRBV7-2 and TRBJ2-1; the D is unclear. The CDR3 loop reads CASSRESNEQFF. In nucleotides, the CDR3 is TGTGCCAGCAGCCGCGAGTCCAATGAGCAGTTCTTC.